Listed below are T cell receptor beta chains from one sample, sequenced in a study of cytomegalovirus exposure and HLA in healthy donors. This table comes from immunoSEQ multiplex PCR, and its TCRdb copy is limited to in-frame clones, with some not included. The repertoire consists of fewer than 200,000 clones, with about three quarters occurring once and the leading ten covering less than 3%. The sequencing input was PBMCs. The receptors derive from a female donor in good health and CMV-seronegative. Both conserved end residues are part of each CDR3. A D gene is named only where the DNA matches it firmly. Not all rows give a size; the values are once, few, many and, for expanded clones, a class.

TGCAGCGTTGGCGGGCTCCCCCCCGAGCAGTACTTC	CSVGGLPPEQYF	.	TRBV29-1	few	TRBJ2-7
TGTGCCAGCAGCTTAAAAGGGGGGGCAGATACGCAGTATTTT	CASSLKGGADTQYF	.	TRBV7-3	.	TRBJ2-3
TGTGCCAGCAGCGGGAAGGTGGCAGGGGGATCCACAGATACGCAGTATTTT	CASSGKVAGGSTDTQYF	TRBD1	TRBV7-8	.	TRBJ2-3
TGTGCCATCAGTGAGGGGGGACAGGGCTACAATGAGCAGTTCTTC	CAISEGGQGYNEQFF	TRBD1	TRBV10-3	.	TRBJ2-1
TGTGCCAGCAGTGGGGCCGGTGGCCGATCTAATGAAAAACTGTTTTTT	CASSGAGGRSNEKLFF	.	TRBV6-1	few	TRBJ1-4
TGCGCCAGCAGGACTAGCGGGGGGACCAATGAGCAGTTCTTC	CASRTSGGTNEQFF	TRBD2	TRBV4-3	once	TRBJ2-1
TGTGCCAGCAGCGGATCCTCAGGGGGTAGTGGCTACGAGCAGTACTTC	CASSGSSGGSGYEQYF	TRBD1	TRBV9	.	TRBJ2-7
TGTGCCAGCAAGCGCGGGACCGCCTCCTACGAGCAGTACTTC	CASKRGTASYEQYF	.	TRBV6-5	.	TRBJ2-7
TGCGCCAACCCGTTGGGGACAGGTTGGGGGACCTACGAGCAGTACTTC	CANPLGTGWGTYEQYF	TRBD1	TRBV4-3	.	TRBJ2-7
TGTGCCAGCAGATCCCCGAAACAGGGTCGGAATCAGCCCCAGCATTTT	CASRSPKQGRNQPQHF	.	TRBV28	.	TRBJ1-5
TGTGCCAGCGCAGGGGGCGCGGGGACTGAAGCTTTCTTT	CASAGGAGTEAFF	TRBD1	TRBV9	.	TRBJ1-1
TGTGCCAGCAGAACCACAGGGGGCGCGTACGAGCAGTACTTC	CASRTTGGAYEQYF	TRBD1	TRBV6-5	.	TRBJ2-7
TGCGCCAGCAGCCAAGATGGGTTTACCGGGGAAAACATTCAGTACTTC	CASSQDGFTGENIQYF	.	TRBV4-3	.	TRBJ2-4
TGTGCCAGCTCACCCCCGGGACAGTCCCCCGATGAGCAGTTCTTC	CASSPPGQSPDEQFF	TRBD1	TRBV18	.	TRBJ2-1
TGTGCCAGCAGGCGGGAAGTGGCCAAAAACATTCAGTACTTC	CASRREVAKNIQYF	.	TRBV6-6	few	TRBJ2-4
TGTGCCTGGGACCGGGACACCACGGGCGATGAGCAGTTCTTC	CAWDRDTTGDEQFF	.	TRBV30	.	TRBJ2-1
TGTGCCAGCAGTGCCTCTAGCGGGGGGGCCCTGACCGGGGAGCTGTTTTTT	CASSASSGGALTGELFF	TRBD2	TRBV6-1	few	TRBJ2-2
TGTGCCACCAGCAGACTTGCGGGGGCCCAAGAGACCCAGTACTTC	CATSRLAGAQETQYF	.	TRBV15	.	TRBJ2-5
TGTGCCAGCAGATCTGACAGGGGGTGGAACACTGAAGCTTTCTTT	CASRSDRGWNTEAFF	TRBD1	TRBV7-9	.	TRBJ1-1
TGTGCCAGCAGCTTACAGGGAACCGGGGAGGGCGAGCAGTACTTC	CASSLQGTGEGEQYF	TRBD2	TRBV7-2	.	TRBJ2-7
TGTGCCAGTAGTCCCACTAGCGGGGCTTTTGTAGATACGCAGTATTTT	CASSPTSGAFVDTQYF	TRBD2	TRBV19	.	TRBJ2-3
TGTGCCAGCAGCTTGATCATGGGGGCTGACTCTGGAAACACCATATATTTT	CASSLIMGADSGNTIYF	.	TRBV5-6	.	TRBJ1-3
TGTGCCAGTAGTATCTGGGGCGGGAGGGCCCAAGAGACCCAGTACTTC	CASSIWGGRAQETQYF	TRBD2	TRBV19	.	TRBJ2-5